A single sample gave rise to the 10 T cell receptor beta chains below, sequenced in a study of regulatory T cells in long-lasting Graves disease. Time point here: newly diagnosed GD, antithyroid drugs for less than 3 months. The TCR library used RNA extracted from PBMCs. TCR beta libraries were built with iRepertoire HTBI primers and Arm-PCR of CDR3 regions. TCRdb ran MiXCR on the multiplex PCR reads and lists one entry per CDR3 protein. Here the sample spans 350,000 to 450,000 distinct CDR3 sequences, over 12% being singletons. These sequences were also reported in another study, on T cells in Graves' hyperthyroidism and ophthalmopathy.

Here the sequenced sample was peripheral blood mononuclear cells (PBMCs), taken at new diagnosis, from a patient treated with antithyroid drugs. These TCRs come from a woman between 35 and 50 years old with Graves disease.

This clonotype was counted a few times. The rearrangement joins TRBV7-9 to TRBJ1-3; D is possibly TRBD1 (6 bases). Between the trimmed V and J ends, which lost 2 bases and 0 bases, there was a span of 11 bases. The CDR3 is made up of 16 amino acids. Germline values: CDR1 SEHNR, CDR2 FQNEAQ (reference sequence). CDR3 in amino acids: CASSLTGYPSGNTIYF. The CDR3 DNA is TGTGCCAGCAGCTTAACAGGGTACCCCTCTGGAAACACCATATATTTT. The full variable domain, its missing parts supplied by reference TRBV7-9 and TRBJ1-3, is DTGVSQNPRHKITKRGQNVTFRCDPISEHNRLYWYRQTLGQGPEFLTYFQNEAQLEKSRLLSDRFSAERPKGSFSTLEIQRTEQGDSAMYLCASSLTGYPSGNTIYFGEGSWLTVV.

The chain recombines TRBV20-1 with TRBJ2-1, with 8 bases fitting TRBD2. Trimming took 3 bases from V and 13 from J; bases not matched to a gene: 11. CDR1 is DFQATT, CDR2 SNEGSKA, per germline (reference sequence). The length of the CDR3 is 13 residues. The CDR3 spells CSASPFRTSHQFF. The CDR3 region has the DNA TGCAGTGCTAGTCCTTTCCGGACTAGCCACCAGTTCTTC.

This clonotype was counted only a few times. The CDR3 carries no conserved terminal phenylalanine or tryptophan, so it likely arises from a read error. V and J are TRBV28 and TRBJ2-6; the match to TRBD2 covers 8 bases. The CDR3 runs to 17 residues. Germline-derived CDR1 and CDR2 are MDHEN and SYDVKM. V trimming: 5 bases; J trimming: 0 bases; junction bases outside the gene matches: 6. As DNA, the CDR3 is TGTGCCAGCAGTCGCCGGGAGGGACTCTCTGGGGCCAACGTCCTGACTCTC. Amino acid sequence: CASSRREGLSGANVLTL.

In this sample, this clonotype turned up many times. The DNA for the CDR3 is TGTGCCAGCTCGCCGGGACCGAGCAATTCACCCCTCCACTTT. Protein sequence: CASSPGPSNSPLHF. The rearrangement uses TRBV18 and TRBJ1-6; a weak D match, TRBD1 (5 bases). Trimming pared 6 bases from V and 7 bases from J, leaving 13 bases between. CDR1 is KGHSH and CDR2 is LQKENI in the germline V gene. The CDR3 is made up of 14 amino acids.

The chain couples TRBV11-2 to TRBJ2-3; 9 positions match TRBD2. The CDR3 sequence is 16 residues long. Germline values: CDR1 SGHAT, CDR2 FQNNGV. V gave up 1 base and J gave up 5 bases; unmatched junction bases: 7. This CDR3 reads CASSLVVAGAKDTQYF. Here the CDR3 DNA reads TGTGCCAGCAGCTTAGTGGTAGCGGGAGCAAAAGATACGCAGTATTTT.

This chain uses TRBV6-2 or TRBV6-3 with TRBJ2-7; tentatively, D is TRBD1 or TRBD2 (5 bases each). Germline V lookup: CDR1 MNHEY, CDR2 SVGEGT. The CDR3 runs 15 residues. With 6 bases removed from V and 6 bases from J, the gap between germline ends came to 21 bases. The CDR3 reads CASSPRRLGDGEQYV. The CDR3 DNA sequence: TGTGCCAGCAGCCCCCGGAGGTTGGGGGATGGCGAGCAGTACGTC.

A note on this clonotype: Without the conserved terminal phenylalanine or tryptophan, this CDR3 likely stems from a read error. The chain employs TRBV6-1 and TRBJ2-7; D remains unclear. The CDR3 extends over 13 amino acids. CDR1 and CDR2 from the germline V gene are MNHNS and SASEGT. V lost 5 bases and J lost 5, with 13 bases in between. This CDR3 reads CASSNIRIDEQYL. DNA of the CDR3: TGTGCCAGCAGTAACATTAGAATAGACGAGCAGTACCTC.

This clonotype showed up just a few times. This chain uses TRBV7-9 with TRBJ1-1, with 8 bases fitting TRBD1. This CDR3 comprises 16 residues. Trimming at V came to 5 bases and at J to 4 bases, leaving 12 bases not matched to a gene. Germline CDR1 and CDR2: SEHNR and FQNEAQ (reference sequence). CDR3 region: CASSLITGTGGTEAFF. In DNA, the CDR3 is TGTGCCAGCAGCCTCATCACCGGGACAGGAGGCACTGAAGCTTTCTTT. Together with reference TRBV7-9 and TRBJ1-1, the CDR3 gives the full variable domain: DTGVSQNPRHKITKRGQNVTFRCDPISEHNRLYWYRQTLGQGPEFLTYFQNEAQLEKSRLLSDRFSAERPKGSFSTLEIQRTEQGDSAMYLCASSLITGTGGTEAFFGQGTRLTVV.

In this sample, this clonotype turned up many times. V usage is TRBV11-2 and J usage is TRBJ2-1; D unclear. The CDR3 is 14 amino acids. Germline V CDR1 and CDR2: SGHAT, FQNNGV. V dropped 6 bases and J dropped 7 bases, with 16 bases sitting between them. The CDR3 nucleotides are TGTGCCAGCAGGCCGACTGGGCACGGTAATGAGCAGTTCTTC. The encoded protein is CASRPTGHGNEQFF.

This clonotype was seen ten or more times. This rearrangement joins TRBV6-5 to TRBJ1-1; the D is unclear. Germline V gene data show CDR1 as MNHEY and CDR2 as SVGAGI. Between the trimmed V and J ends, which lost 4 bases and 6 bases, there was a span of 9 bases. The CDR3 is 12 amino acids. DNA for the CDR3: TGTGCCAGCAGTTTCCCGACCGCTGAAGCTTTCTTT. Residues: CASSFPTAEAFF.